One sample yielded the 25 T cell receptor beta chains listed below, sequenced in a study of vaccination and CD4 T cells after COVID-19. Their antigens are not known. Sequenced with the Oncomine TCR Beta short-read assay was DNA taken from cultured CD4+ T cells. TCRdb redid the calling of the PCR reads with MiXCR, one entry per CDR3 protein. The data contain 8,500 to 13,000 distinct CDR3 sequences, approximately 80% of them seen just once; the ten biggest clones take up approximately 16%. Treatment here: roughly 11-day PBMC culture with coronavirus spike peptide pools or control peptides (ViraFEST assay). Sequenced input: CD4+ T cells from blood, cultured in vitro. These receptors came from a human donor who had recovered from COVID-19.

This clonotype was observed a handful of times. The chain uses TRBV15 and TRBJ1-3; 7 nucleotides agree with TRBD1. The CDR3 is 13 amino acids. J gave up 6 bases and V 6 bases, and 5 bases lay outside the gene matches. From germline, CDR1 is LNHNV and CDR2 YYDKDF (reference sequence). As DNA, the CDR3 is TGTGCCACCAGTGACAGGGTTGAAAACACCATATATTTT. It specifies CATSDRVENTIYF.

Written as DNA, the CDR3 is TGTGCCAGCACTCGGTTGGGGGAAATCACTGAAGCTTTCTTT. Its translation: CASTRLGEITEAFF. This chain joins TRBV12-3 or TRBV12-4 and TRBJ1-1; D is possibly TRBD1 (5 bases). The CDR3 covers 14 residues. The V gene lost 7 bases and the J gene lost 4 bases, with 16 bases spanning the gap.

The V call is TRBV24-1, the J call TRBJ1-5; possible D gene TRBD1, 5 bases. V was cut by 4 bases and J by 0 bases, with 9 bases left in between. CDR3 length: 15 residues. Germline CDR1 KGHDR, CDR2 SFDVKD. CDR3 loop: CATSDRGVSNQPQHF. As DNA, the CDR3 is TGTGCCACCAGTGACCGGGGGGTTAGCAATCAGCCCCAGCATTTT.

Worth noting for this clonotype: An end of the junction does not agree with germline; a read error may underlie this. The rearrangement uses TRBV7-2 and TRBJ2-7, with 8 bases matching TRBD1. CDR3 length equals 15 residues. In germline, CDR1 is SGHTA, CDR2 FQGNSA. The CDR3 bases are TGCGCCAGCAGCCCCGGACAGGGAAAAGCCTACGAGCAGTACTTC. This encodes CASSPGQGKAYEQYF.

This rearrangement joins TRBV7-3 to TRBJ1-2, with 7 nucleotides matching TRBD1. The germline V gene has CDR1 SGHTA and CDR2 FQGTGA. V trimming: 5 bases; J trimming: 7 bases; junction bases outside the gene matches: 7. The CDR3 spans 13 residues. CDR3 nucleotides: TGTGCCAGCAGCAGCGACAGGGCTGGTGGCTACACCTTC. Its translation is CASSSDRAGGYTF.

J is TRBJ1-5 and V is TRBV7-2; D is unresolved. The CDR3 has 16 residues. Germline CDR1 is SGHTA and CDR2 is FQGNSA. Trimming cost V 5 bases and J 7 bases, with 21 bases left between them. This CDR3 reads CASSEHGLAGRQPQHF. CDR3 DNA sequence: TGTGCCAGCAGCGAGCATGGGTTGGCTGGCCGGCAGCCCCAGCATTTT. Filled out from reference TRBV7-2 and TRBJ1-5, the complete variable domain reads GAGVSQSPSNKVTEKGKDVELRCDPISGHTALYWYRQSLGQGLEFLIYFQGNSAPDKSGLPSDRFSAERTGGSVSTLTIQRTQQEDSAVYLCASSEHGLAGRQPQHFGDGTRLSIL.

The DNA for the CDR3 is TGCAGTGCTCCTAAACAGGGAGTCTATGGCTACACCTTC. Translating gives CSAPKQGVYGYTF. The chain is built from TRBV20-1 and TRBJ1-2; tentative D call: TRBD1 (6 bases). This CDR3 has 13 amino acids. Between the trimmed V and J ends, which lost 5 bases and 4 bases, there was a span of 14 bases. Germline loops: CDR1 DFQATT, CDR2 SNEGSKA (reference sequence).

V gene TRBV27 combines with J gene TRBJ2-5, with D perhaps TRBD1 (6 bases). CDR3 length equals 15 residues. Germline CDR1 MNHEY, CDR2 SMNVEV (reference sequence). The ends were cut back, 1 base at V and 6 bases at J, with 15 bases in the middle. The CDR3 protein is CASSLLAGVGKTQYF. CDR3 coding DNA: TGTGCCAGCAGTTTATTGGCAGGGGTGGGGAAGACCCAGTACTTC.

The CDR3 DNA reads TGTGCCAGCAGTCCCCAGACTCGAATCGACAATGAGCAGTTCTTC. It codes for CASSPQTRIDNEQFF. V usage is TRBV7-8 and J usage is TRBJ2-1; D uncertain. Trimming left V 6 bases short and J 5 bases short, with 17 bases between. The length of the CDR3 is 15 residues. CDR1 is SGHVS, CDR2 FQNEAQ, per germline. Looking up the rest from reference TRBV7-8 and TRBJ2-1 gives the full variable domain: GAGVSQSPRYKVAKRGQDVALRCDPISGHVSLFWYQQALGQGPEFLTYFQNEAQLDKSGLPSDRFFAERPEGSVSTLKIQRTQQEDSAVYLCASSPQTRIDNEQFFGPGTRLTVL.

This chain links TRBV7-2 with TRBJ1-5; unclear D gene. The germline CDR1 and CDR2 sequences are SGHTA and FQGNSA. CDR3 length: 16 amino acids. With 0 bases removed from V and 1 base from J, the gap between germline ends came to 10 bases. CDR3 sequence: CASSLAGFRSNQPQHF. Here the CDR3 DNA reads TGTGCCAGCAGCTTAGCGGGGTTTCGGAGCAATCAGCCCCAGCATTTT.

The chain couples TRBV7-9 to TRBJ1-1, with 9 bases identical to TRBD1. Germline CDR1 SEHNR, CDR2 FQNEAQ (reference sequence). Unmatched junction bases numbered 9, after V lost 5 bases and J lost 2 bases. This CDR3 region has 16 residues. CDR3 in DNA: TGTGCCAGCAGCCAAACACAGGGGGCGGTTAACACTGAAGCTTTCTTT. Its translation: CASSQTQGAVNTEAFF.

The V and J genes are TRBV27 and TRBJ1-2; no firm D call. V was cut by 5 bases and J by 5 bases, with 15 bases left in between. The CDR3 is 14 residues long. The germline gives CDR1 MNHEY, CDR2 SMNVEV (reference sequence). The CDR3 bases are TGTGCCAGCAGTCCTCAGACCAGTGGTTATGGCTACACCTTC. Protein product: CASSPQTSGYGYTF.

CDR3 loop: CASSLGERRDGYTF. CDR3 coding DNA: TGTGCCAGCAGCTTAGGGGAGAGGAGAGATGGCTACACCTTC. The chain has TRBV11-2 and TRBJ1-2; D is unclear. CDR3 length: 14 amino acids. V was pared by 1 base and J by 6 bases, with 12 bases between. CDR1 and CDR2 from the germline V gene are SGHAT and FQNNGV. The full variable domain, in which reference TRBV11-2 and TRBJ1-2 provide the parts outside the CDR3, is EAGVAQSPRYKIIEKRQSVAFWCNPISGHATLYWYQQILGQGPKLLIQFQNNGVVDDSQLPKDRFSAERLKGVDSTLKIQPAKLEDSAVYLCASSLGERRDGYTFGSGTRLTVV.

The chain couples TRBV6-5 to TRBJ2-7; TRBD2 is a possible D gene (5 bases). In germline, CDR1 is MNHEY, CDR2 SVGAGI. The V end was cut by 0 bases, the J end by 0 bases, with 9 bases between. The CDR3 is made up of 15 amino acids. This CDR3 reads CASSYSFGSSYEQYF. The CDR3 DNA sequence: TGTGCCAGCAGTTACTCGTTTGGGAGCTCCTACGAGCAGTACTTC.

This clonotype was counted between two and nine times. The chain recombines TRBV15 with TRBJ2-5; the D gene is possibly TRBD1 (6 bases). CDR3 length: 15 residues. Trimming removed 5 bases at V and 4 bases at J, with 17 bases between. Per germline, CDR1 LNHNV and CDR2 YYDKDF (reference sequence). CDR3 coding DNA: TGTGCCACCAGCTTACGAGACACAGGGCGAGAGACCCAGTACTTC. This encodes CATSLRDTGRETQYF.

This clonotype has just a few counts. V and J are TRBV19 and TRBJ1-5; D call uncertain. Deletions cut 6 bases from V and 2 bases from J, with 5 bases between. The CDR3 has 12 amino acids. Germline CDR1 reads LNHDA; CDR2 reads SQIVND (reference sequence). The CDR3 nucleotides read TGTGCCAGTAGGGACGGCAATCAGCCCCAGCATTTT. Its translation: CASRDGNQPQHF. The full variable domain, its missing parts supplied by reference TRBV19 and TRBJ1-5, is DGGITQSPKYLFRKEGQNVTLSCEQNLNHDAMYWYRQDPGQGLRLIYYSQIVNDFQKGDIAEGYSVSREKKESFPLTVTSAQKNPTAFYLCASRDGNQPQHFGDGTRLSIL.

There are a few counts of this clonotype. The chain couples TRBV20-1 to TRBJ1-6; no definite D call. V was cut by 6 bases and J by 7 bases, with 16 bases left in between. Germline assignment: CDR1 DFQATT and CDR2 SNEGSKA (reference sequence). The CDR3 totals 14 residues. CDR3 sequence (DNA): TGCAGTGCACGGAGGTCAGGCATCAATTCACCCCTCCACTTT. Protein sequence: CSARRSGINSPLHF.

The chain employs TRBV19 and TRBJ1-5; weak D call: TRBD1 (5 bases). CDR1 and CDR2 (germline): LNHDA, SQIVND (reference sequence). V lost 6 bases and J 4 bases, leaving 19 bases between the germline ends. This CDR3 comprises 16 residues. The DNA of the CDR3 is TGTGCCAGTAGCAGCAGGGAGAGAAACAAGAATCAGCCCCAGCATTTT. As protein: CASSSRERNKNQPQHF.

This clonotype was observed a handful of times. V and J are TRBV20-1 and TRBJ1-5; the D gene is possibly TRBD1 (5 bases). CDR3 length: 14 residues. The ends were cut back, 1 base at V and 3 bases at J, with 10 bases in the middle. Germline V gives CDR1 DFQATT, CDR2 SNEGSKA (reference sequence). The CDR3 bases are TGCAGTGCTAGAGTAAGCAGGGCCAATCAGCCCCAGCATTTT. This translates into CSARVSRANQPQHF.

The genes are TRBV4-3 and TRBJ1-3, with no clear D. From germline, CDR1 is LGHNA and CDR2 YSLEER. The CDR3 loop spans 15 amino acids. V was shortened by 0 bases and J by 0 bases, with 6 bases between the two germline ends. For the CDR3, the DNA is TGCGCCAGCAGCCAAGATGTTGACTCTGGAAACACCATATATTTT. This gives the protein CASSQDVDSGNTIYF.

This clonotype was found once. The chain is built from TRBV27 and TRBJ1-4; D not resolved. The CDR3 loop spans 13 amino acids. V gave up 2 bases and J gave up 11 bases, with 12 bases separating them. Germline loops: CDR1 MNHEY, CDR2 SMNVEV (reference sequence). CDR3 in amino acids: CASSLKGSAKLFF. CDR3 DNA sequence: TGTGCCAGCAGTTTAAAGGGTTCGGCTAAACTGTTTTTT.

The chain joins TRBV7-8 to TRBJ2-1; TRBD2 matches 14 bases. Trimming at V came to 5 bases and at J to 3 bases, leaving 6 bases not matched to a gene. Germline CDR1 reads SGHVS; CDR2 reads FQNEAQ. This CDR3 spans 17 amino acids. CDR3 in DNA: TGTGCCAGCAGCCCCGGACTAGCGGGAGGCCTCTACAATGAGCAGTTCTTC. As protein: CASSPGLAGGLYNEQFF.

This chain links TRBV28 with TRBJ1-5; TRBD1 is a possible D gene (5 bases). This CDR3 has 16 amino acids. From germline, CDR1 is MDHEN and CDR2 SYDVKM. V was cut by 7 bases and J by 0 bases, with 16 bases left in between. The DNA for the CDR3 is TGTGCCAGCACCCCCCCGGGGGTTTATAGCAATCAGCCCCAGCATTTT. Protein product: CASTPPGVYSNQPQHF. The variable domain in full, with the rest retrieved from reference TRBV28 and TRBJ1-5, is DVKVTQSSRYLVKRTGEKVFLECVQDMDHENMFWYRQDPGLGLRLIYFSYDVKMKEKGDIPEGYSVSREKKERFSLILESASTNQTSMYLCASTPPGVYSNQPQHFGDGTRLSIL.

CDR3 nucleotides: TGTGCCAGCAGTTGGGGTGGTTCAGGGTCAAATTCACCCCTCCACTTT. Protein product: CASSWGGSGSNSPLHF. This chain connects TRBV2 to TRBJ1-6; D perhaps matches TRBD1 (5 bases). V shed 5 bases and J shed 7 bases, with 18 bases lying between them. Germline CDR1 and CDR2: SNHLY and FYNNEI. The CDR3 spans 16 residues.

This clonotype is medium-sized (0.01 to 0.1%) within its sample. The rearrangement joins TRBV18 to TRBJ1-2, with 10 bases identical to TRBD1. The junction had 19 bases not matched to a gene; V was cut back by 3 bases and J by 6 bases. Germline V CDR1 and CDR2: KGHSH, LQKENI. There are 19 residues in the CDR3. The CDR3 DNA reads TGTGCCAGCTCACCCTATCATGCGACAGGGGGCCTACAAAAGGATGGCTACACCTTC. This translates into CASSPYHATGGLQKDGYTF.